Listed below are T cell receptor beta chains from one sample, sequenced in a study of T cell responses to AZD1222 COVID-19 vaccine. The repertoire was sequenced with immunoSEQ multiplex PCR; TCRdb's copy has only in-frame clones and lacks some. Among around 99,000 clones, around nine tenths were seen once, and the ten largest hold 22%. Sequencing used peripheral blood, obtained on day 0 of AZD1222 vaccination. The origin of the receptors is an adult in good health. Both conserved end residues are trimmed from each CDR3.

>TRBJ2-5|TRBV7-9
ASSLGQQETQY
>TRBJ2-2|TRBV3-1/TRBV3-2
ASSQEVKGRVGGELF
>TRBJ2-2|TRBV9
ASSVDSRPSNTGELF
>TRBJ2-3|TRBV2
ASSTVTDTQY
>TRBJ2-3|TRBV28
ASGQGTTDTQY
>TRBJ1-4|TRBV7-2
ASSSQGGRANEKLF
>TRBJ2-1|TRBV7-2
ASRSDGIGF
>TRBJ1-5|TRBV7-2
ASSLDSYQPQH
>TRBJ2-5|TRBV5-4
ASSLVGSETQY
>TRBJ2-7|TRBV12-3/TRBV12-4
ASSLGTGYEQY
>TRBJ2-7|TRBV5-1
ASSFPSTSGTDYEQY
>TRBJ1-2|TRBV19
ASSIDAGGHGYT
>TRBJ1-3|TRBV11-2
ASSLQEGVYSGNTIY
>TRBJ2-7|TRBV6-2/TRBV6-3
ASSYSTGSSYEQY
>TRBJ2-7|TRBV2
ASSGQLGPYEQY
>TRBJ2-3|TRBV30
AFDSGDTDTQY
>TRBJ2-3|TRBV19
ASKAMGQGADTQY
>TRBJ2-5|TRBV7-2
ASSPLGAQY
>TRBJ2-1|TRBV27
ASGLFAVEQF
>TRBJ2-1|TRBV11-3
ASSSGQGNEQF
>TRBJ1-1|TRBV5-4
ASSLDMNTEAF
>TRBJ1-5|TRBV11-2
ASSTLGNQPQH
>TRBJ2-7|TRBV5-1
ASSLAGDEQY
>TRBJ2-5|TRBV5-1
ASKGTGGEGWETQY
>TRBJ2-2|TRBV7-8
ASSLDFGDTGELF
>TRBJ2-7|TRBV5-1
ASSFGLAGAGEQY
>TRBJ2-1|TRBV6-5
ASSYQGVVAEQF
>TRBJ1-6|TRBV30
AWSTLSGGGSPLH
>TRBJ2-7|TRBV7-9
ASSLVVGVGATRYEQY
>TRBJ1-1|TRBV9
ASSPPGGTEAF
>TRBJ1-3|TRBV29-1
SAGSTENSFSGNTIY
>TRBJ2-2|TRBV5-1
ASSADNRGTGELF
>TRBJ1-6|TRBV5-6
ASSPAGDRGGSPLH
>TRBJ2-7|TRBV7-8
ASSRGRHSYEQY
>TRBJ1-4|TRBV28
ASSLGRSDEKLF
>TRBJ2-5|TRBV3-1/TRBV3-2
ASSQEDNRPYQETQY
>TRBJ1-5|TRBV4-2
ASSQAPGGQPQH
>TRBJ2-3|TRBV27
ASTRGGPGGSDTQY
>TRBJ1-2|TRBV13
ASRKQGAPVGYT
>TRBJ1-2|TRBV5-6
ASSLSLKGYT
>TRBJ2-7|TRBV6-2/TRBV6-3
ASSTRTGIYEQY
>TRBJ2-3|TRBV7-9
ASSRLADTQY
>TRBJ1-5|TRBV10-2
ASSAGGDQPQH
>TRBJ2-7|TRBV12-3/TRBV12-4
ASSATGVHEQY
>TRBJ1-1|TRBV3-1/TRBV3-2
ASSRLVGRTEAF
>TRBJ1-6|TRBV27
ASSLSFKSGPYNSPLH
>TRBJ1-2|TRBV7-9
ASSLGGTGYGYT
>TRBJ2-7|TRBV18
ASSPRAGSGYEQY
>TRBJ2-3|TRBV21-1
ASSKVQAGGTDTQY
>TRBJ1-1|TRBV5-1
ASSSHPTGNTEAF